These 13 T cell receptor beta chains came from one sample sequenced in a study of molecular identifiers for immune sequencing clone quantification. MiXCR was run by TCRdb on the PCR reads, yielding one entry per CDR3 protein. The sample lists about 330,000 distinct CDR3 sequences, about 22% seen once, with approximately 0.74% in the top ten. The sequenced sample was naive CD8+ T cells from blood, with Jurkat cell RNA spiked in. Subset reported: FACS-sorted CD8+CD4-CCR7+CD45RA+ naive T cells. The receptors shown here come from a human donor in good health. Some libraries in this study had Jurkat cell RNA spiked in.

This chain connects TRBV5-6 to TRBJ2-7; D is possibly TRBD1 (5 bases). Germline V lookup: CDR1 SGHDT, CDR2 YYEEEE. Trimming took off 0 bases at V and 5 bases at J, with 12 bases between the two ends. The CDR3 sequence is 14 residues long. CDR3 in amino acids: CASSLVRGRNEQYF. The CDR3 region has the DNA TGTGCCAGCAGCTTGGTAAGGGGAAGGAACGAGCAGTACTTC. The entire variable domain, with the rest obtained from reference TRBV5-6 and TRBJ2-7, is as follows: DAGVTQSPTHLIKTRGQQVTLRCSPKSGHDTVSWYQQALGQGPQFIFQYYEEEERQRGNFPDRFSGHQFPNYSSELNVNALLLGDSALYLCASSLVRGRNEQYFGPGTRLTVT.

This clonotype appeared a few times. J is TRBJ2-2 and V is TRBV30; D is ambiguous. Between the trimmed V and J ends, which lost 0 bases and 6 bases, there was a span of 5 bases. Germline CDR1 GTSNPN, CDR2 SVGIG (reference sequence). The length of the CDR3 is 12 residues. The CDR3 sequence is CAWSVEAGELFF. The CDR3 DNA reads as TGTGCCTGGAGTGTAGAGGCCGGGGAGCTGTTTTTT.

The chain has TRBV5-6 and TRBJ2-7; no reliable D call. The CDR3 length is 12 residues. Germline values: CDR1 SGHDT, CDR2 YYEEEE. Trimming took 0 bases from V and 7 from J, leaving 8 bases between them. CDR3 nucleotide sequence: TGTGCCAGCAGCTTGGACGACCTGGAGCAGTACTTC. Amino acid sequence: CASSLDDLEQYF. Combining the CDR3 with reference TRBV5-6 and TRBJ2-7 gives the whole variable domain DAGVTQSPTHLIKTRGQQVTLRCSPKSGHDTVSWYQQALGQGPQFIFQYYEEEERQRGNFPDRFSGHQFPNYSSELNVNALLLGDSALYLCASSLDDLEQYFGPGTRLTVT.

In DNA form, the CDR3 reads TGTGCCAGCAGCTCAGGGTTAGAAACGCAGTATTTT. Translating gives CASSSGLETQYF. J is TRBJ2-3 and V is TRBV5-6, with D perhaps matching TRBD1 (5 bases). CDR3 length: 12 amino acids. Trimming cost V 3 bases and J 9 bases, with 11 bases left between them. Per germline, CDR1 SGHDT and CDR2 YYEEEE.

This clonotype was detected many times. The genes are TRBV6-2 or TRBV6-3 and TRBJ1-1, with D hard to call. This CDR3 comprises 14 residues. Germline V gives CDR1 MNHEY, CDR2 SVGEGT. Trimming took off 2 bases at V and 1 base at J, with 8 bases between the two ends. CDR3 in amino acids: CASSYLRQNTEAFF. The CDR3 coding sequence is TGTGCCAGCAGTTACCTGAGGCAGAACACTGAAGCTTTCTTT.

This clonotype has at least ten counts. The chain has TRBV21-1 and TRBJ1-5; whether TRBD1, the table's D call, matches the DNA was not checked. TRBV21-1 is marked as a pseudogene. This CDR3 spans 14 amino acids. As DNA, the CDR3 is TGTGCCAGCAGCTCACGGGACAGCAATCAGCCCCAGCATTTT. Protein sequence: CASSSRDSNQPQHF.

The CDR3 region is CATSREGISTDTQYF. The DNA for the CDR3 is TGTGCCACCAGCAGAGAAGGAATTAGCACAGATACGCAGTATTTT. This rearrangement joins TRBV15 to TRBJ2-3; D is uncertain. Germline-derived CDR1 and CDR2 are LNHNV and YYDKDF (reference sequence). This CDR3 contains 15 residues. The V end was cut by 0 bases, the J end by 0 bases, with 7 bases between. The full variable domain, rest sourced from reference TRBV15 and TRBJ2-3, is DAMVIQNPRYQVTQFGKPVTLSCSQTLNHNVMYWYQQKSSQAPKLLFHYYDKDFNNEADTPDNFQSRRPNTSFCFLDIRSPGLGDTAMYLCATSREGISTDTQYFGPGTRLTVL.

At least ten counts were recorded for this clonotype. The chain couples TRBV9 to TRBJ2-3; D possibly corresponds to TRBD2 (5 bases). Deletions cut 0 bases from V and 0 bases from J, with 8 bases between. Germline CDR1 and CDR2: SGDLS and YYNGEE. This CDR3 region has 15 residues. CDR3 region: CASSVAGSSTDTQYF. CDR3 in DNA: TGTGCCAGCAGCGTAGCGGGGAGTAGCACAGATACGCAGTATTTT. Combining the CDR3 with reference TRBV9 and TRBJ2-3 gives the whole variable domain DSGVTQTPKHLITATGQRVTLRCSPRSGDLSVYWYQQSLDQGLQFLIQYYNGEERAKGNILERFSAQQFPDLHSELNLSSLELGDSALYFCASSVAGSSTDTQYFGPGTRLTVL.

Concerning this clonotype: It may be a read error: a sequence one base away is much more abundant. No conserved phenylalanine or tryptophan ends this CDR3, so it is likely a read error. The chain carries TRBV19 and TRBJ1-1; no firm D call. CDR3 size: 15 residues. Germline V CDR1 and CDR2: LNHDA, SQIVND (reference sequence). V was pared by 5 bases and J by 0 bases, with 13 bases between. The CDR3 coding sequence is TGTGCCAGTAGTTTACAGAATCTCTTGAACACTGAAGCTTTCATT. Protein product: CASSLQNLLNTEAFI.

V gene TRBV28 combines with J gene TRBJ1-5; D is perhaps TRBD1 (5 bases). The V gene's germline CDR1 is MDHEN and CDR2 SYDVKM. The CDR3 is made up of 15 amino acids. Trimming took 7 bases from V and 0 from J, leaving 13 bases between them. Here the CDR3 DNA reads TGTGCCAGCACCACGGGACCCTATAGCAATCAGCCCCAGCATTTT. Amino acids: CASTTGPYSNQPQHF.

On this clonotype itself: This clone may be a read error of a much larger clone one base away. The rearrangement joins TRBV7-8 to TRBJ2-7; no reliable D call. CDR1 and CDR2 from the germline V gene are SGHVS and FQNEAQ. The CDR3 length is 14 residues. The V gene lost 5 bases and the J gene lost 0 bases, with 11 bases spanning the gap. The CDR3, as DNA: TGTGCCAGCAGCCCAGAGATAAGCTCCTACGAGCAGTACTTC. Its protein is CASSPEISSYEQYF.

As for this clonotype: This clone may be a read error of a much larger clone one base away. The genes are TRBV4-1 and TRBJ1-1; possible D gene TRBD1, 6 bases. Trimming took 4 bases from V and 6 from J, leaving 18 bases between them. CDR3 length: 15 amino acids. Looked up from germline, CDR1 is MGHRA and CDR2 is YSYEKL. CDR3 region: CASSPQRQVSPEAFF. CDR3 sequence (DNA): TGCGCCAGCAGCCCGCAGCGACAGGTCAGTCCTGAAGCTTTCTTT.

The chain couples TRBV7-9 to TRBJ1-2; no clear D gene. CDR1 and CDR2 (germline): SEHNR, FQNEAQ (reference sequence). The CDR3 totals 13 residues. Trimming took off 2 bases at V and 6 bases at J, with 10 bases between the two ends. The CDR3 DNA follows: TGTGCCAGCAGCTTACCTGACGTACATGGCTACACCTTC. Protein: CASSLPDVHGYTF.